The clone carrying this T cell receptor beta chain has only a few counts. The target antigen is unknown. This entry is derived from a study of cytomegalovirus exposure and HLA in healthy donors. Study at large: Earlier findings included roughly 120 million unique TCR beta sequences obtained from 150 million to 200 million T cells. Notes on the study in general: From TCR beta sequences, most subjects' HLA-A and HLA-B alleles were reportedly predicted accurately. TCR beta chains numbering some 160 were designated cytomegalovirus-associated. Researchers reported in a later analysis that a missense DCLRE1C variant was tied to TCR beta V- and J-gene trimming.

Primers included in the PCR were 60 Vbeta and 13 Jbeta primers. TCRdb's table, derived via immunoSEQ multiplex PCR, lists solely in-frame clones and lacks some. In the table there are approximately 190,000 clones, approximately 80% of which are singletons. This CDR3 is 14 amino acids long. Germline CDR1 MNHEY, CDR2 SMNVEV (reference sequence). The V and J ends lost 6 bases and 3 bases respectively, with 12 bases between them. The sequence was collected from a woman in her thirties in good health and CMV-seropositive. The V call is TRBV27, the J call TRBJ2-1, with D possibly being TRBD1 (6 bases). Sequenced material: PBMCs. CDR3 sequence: CASRPRGIYNEQFF. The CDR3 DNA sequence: TGTGCCAGCAGACCGAGGGGGATCTACAATGAGCAGTTCTTC.